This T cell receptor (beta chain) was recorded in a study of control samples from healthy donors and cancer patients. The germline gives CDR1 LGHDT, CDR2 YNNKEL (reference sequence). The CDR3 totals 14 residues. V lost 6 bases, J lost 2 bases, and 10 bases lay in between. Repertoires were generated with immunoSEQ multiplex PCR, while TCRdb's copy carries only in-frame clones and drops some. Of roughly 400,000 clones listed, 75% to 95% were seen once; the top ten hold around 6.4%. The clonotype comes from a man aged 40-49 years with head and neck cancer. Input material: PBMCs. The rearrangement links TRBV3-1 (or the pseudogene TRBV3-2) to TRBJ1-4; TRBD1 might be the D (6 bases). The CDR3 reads CASSSRGTNEKLFF. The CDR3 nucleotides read TGTGCCAGCAGTTCCAGGGGTACTAATGAAAAACTGTTTTTT.